This TCR beta chain was identified during a study of blood T cell repertoires in COVID-19. Study as a whole: The United States, Italy and Spain supplied acute and convalescent COVID-19 samples. PBMCs, B-cell-depleted T cells, or T cells provided the cDNA or gDNA that made up the material.

Source study methods: How many nucleated cells were present was estimated from reference gene primer amplification. Method: immunoSEQ multiplex PCR; TCRdb's copy keeps in-frame clones and lacks some. V, J and clone size derive from that table, while D and trimming were established from the DNA sequence. The sample carries about 240,000 clones, around 86% recorded once. Germline loops: CDR1 SGDLS, CDR2 YYNGEE. V lost 1 base, J lost 1 base, and 8 bases lay in between. The CDR3 loop spans 14 amino acids. The V and J genes are TRBV9 and TRBJ1-1; no clear D. The sample taken for sequencing was peripheral blood. This TCR derives from a woman aged 25 to 39 who had recovered from COVID-19. DNA for the CDR3: TGTGCCAGCAGCGTAACTCAAACGAACACTGAAGCTTTCTTT. It is translated as CASSVTQTNTEAFF.